This TCR beta chain was recovered during a study of blood T cell repertoires in COVID-19. Study details: Samples representing acute and convalescent COVID-19 were sourced from the United States, Italy and Spain. Sample material is recorded as cDNA or gDNA derived from T cells, B-cell-depleted T cells, or PBMCs.

V lost 0 bases to trimming and J lost 7 bases; unmatched junction nucleotides: 9. This CDR3 is built from 15 residues. CDR1 is GTSNPN and CDR2 is SVGIG in the germline V gene (reference sequence). As originally analysed: Estimates of nucleated cell counts were drawn from the amplification of reference gene primers. Assay used: immunoSEQ multiplex PCR; TCRdb lists only in-frame clones, some missing. V and J calls and clone size come straight from that table; D and trimming were deduced from the DNA. The table lists over 200,000 clones, 86% of them singletons, with 2.2% in the top ten. The source material was peripheral blood. This receptor was taken from a man aged 30 to 45 who had recovered from COVID-19. The chain couples TRBV30 to TRBJ2-1, with TRBD2 matching over 7 bases. The DNA of the CDR3 is TGTGCCTGGAGTGTACCATGGCGGGGAGGGAATGAGCAGTTCTTC. Protein: CAWSVPWRGGNEQFF.